This is a list of T cell receptor beta chains from one sample in a study of CD8 T cells in Susac syndrome. Using its own MiXCR run on the immunoSEQ multiplex PCR reads, TCRdb lists one record per CDR3 protein. The table records about 84,000 distinct CDR3 sequences, 90% to 95% of them present only once. The sample taken for sequencing was CD8+ T cells from PBMCs. These receptors all stem from a human donor in good health. Both conserved end residues are part of each CDR3. Each record gives: J gene, D gene, V gene, clone size, CDR3 protein, CDR3 DNA. D genes are given only for firm matches. Where a row states a size, it is once, few, many or the class of an expanded clone; other rows omit it.

TRBJ2-7	.	TRBV15	.	CATAGDGRYEQYF	TGTGCCACCGCAGGGGACGGGAGGTACGAGCAGTACTTC
TRBJ2-7	TRBD1	TRBV27	.	CASRPTGGQGAYEQYF	TGTGCCAGCAGACCAACAGGGGGACAGGGGGCTTACGAGCAGTACTTC
TRBJ1-1	.	TRBV19	.	CASRHLPGSEAFF	TGTGCCAGTAGGCACCTCCCAGGCTCAGAAGCTTTCTTT
TRBJ1-1	.	TRBV20-1	.	CSARDQLNTEAFF	TGCAGTGCTAGAGATCAGCTGAACACTGAAGCTTTCTTT
TRBJ2-7	TRBD1	TRBV15	.	CATSWTGPSSYEQYF	TGTGCCACCAGCTGGACAGGACCCAGCTCCTACGAGCAGTACTTC
TRBJ1-1	.	TRBV5-1	.	CASSPLSGGIERKAFF	TGCGCCAGCAGCCCCCTGTCGGGGGGGATAGAGCGAAAAGCTTTCTTT
TRBJ1-5	.	TRBV5-6	.	CASSLGGWPQHF	TGTGCCAGCAGCTTGGGGGGGTGGCCCCAGCATTTT
TRBJ1-4	TRBD1	TRBV7-6	.	CASSPGTGLEKLFF	TGTGCCAGCAGCCCAGGGACAGGGCTTGAAAAACTGTTTTTT
TRBJ2-4	.	TRBV6-1	.	CASSEARGGLKNIQYF	TGTGCCAGCAGTGAAGCGCGTGGTGGACTCAAAAACATTCAGTACTTC
TRBJ2-7	.	TRBV7-9	.	CASSLMDLQGSYEQYF	TGTGCCAGCAGCTTAATGGATCTTCAGGGTTCCTACGAGCAGTACTTC
TRBJ2-3	TRBD2	TRBV11-2	.	CASSLTSGGDTQYF	TGTGCCAGCAGCTTGACTAGCGGGGGCGATACGCAGTATTTT
TRBJ1-4	.	TRBV6-5	.	CASSLLGVKRENEKLFF	TGTGCCAGCAGTTTACTCGGTGTGAAGCGGGAGAATGAAAAACTGTTTTTT
TRBJ2-3	.	TRBV29-1	once	CSVDHRAQQYF	TGCAGCGTTGACCACAGGGCCCAGCAGTATTTT
TRBJ1-1	.	TRBV19	.	CASFQTGGAGTEAFF	TGTGCCAGTTTCCAAACCGGGGGCGCGGGCACTGAAGCTTTCTTT
TRBJ2-7	TRBD2	TRBV29-1	few	CSVSTSGGRLHEQYF	TGCAGCGTTTCGACTAGCGGGGGACGACTACACGAGCAGTACTTC
TRBJ2-5	.	TRBV2	.	CASSPRLEETQYF	TGTGCCAGCAGTCCTAGGCTAGAAGAGACCCAGTACTTC
TRBJ2-3	.	TRBV4-1	.	CASTAESTDTQYF	TGCGCCAGCACGGCAGAGAGCACAGATACGCAGTATTTT
TRBJ1-1	.	TRBV29-1	.	CSARWGGTEAFF	TGCAGCGCCCGCTGGGGAGGCACTGAAGCTTTCTTT
TRBJ1-6	.	TRBV27	.	CASSPYPDTHSPLHF	TGTGCCAGCAGTCCATACCCAGACACCCATTCACCCCTCCACTTT
TRBJ2-3	TRBD2	TRBV6-5	.	CASSPGLAGTAQYF	TGTGCCAGCAGTCCTGGACTAGCGGGTACGGCGCAGTATTTT
TRBJ2-5	TRBD2	TRBV7-7	.	CASSGGASGGGQETQYF	TGTGCCAGCAGCGGCGGGGCTAGCGGGGGGGGACAAGAGACCCAGTACTTC
TRBJ2-7	TRBD1	TRBV20-1	.	CSARPGTGSSYEQYF	TGCAGTGCTAGACCCGGGACAGGGAGCTCCTACGAGCAGTACTTC
TRBJ2-6	.	TRBV5-8	.	CASSLVRVSGANVLTF	TGTGCCAGCAGCTTGGTTAGGGTCTCTGGGGCCAACGTCCTGACTTTC
TRBJ2-6	.	TRBV25-1	.	CASSAEEISGANVLTF	TGTGCCAGCAGTGCCGAGGAGATCTCTGGGGCCAACGTCCTGACTTTC
TRBJ2-3	.	TRBV7-9	.	CASSSRERPDTQYF	TGTGCCAGCAGCTCCAGGGAACGCCCAGATACGCAGTATTTT
TRBJ2-7	TRBD1	TRBV29-1	few	CSVGGDRDVSYEQYF	TGCAGCGTTGGAGGGGACAGGGACGTCTCCTACGAGCAGTACTTC
TRBJ2-1	TRBD2	TRBV27	.	CASTFSGGSYNEQFF	TGTGCCAGCACCTTTAGCGGGGGGTCCTACAATGAGCAGTTCTTC
TRBJ2-1	TRBD2	TRBV6-5	.	CASSSRLAGGYNEQFF	TGTGCCAGCAGTTCCCGACTAGCGGGGGGGTACAATGAGCAGTTCTTC
TRBJ1-4	TRBD1	TRBV4-2	.	CASSQGGDRPSEKLFF	TGTGCCAGCAGCCAAGGAGGGGACAGGCCTAGTGAAAAACTGTTTTTT
TRBJ2-3	.	TRBV12-3/TRBV12-4	.	CASRIRGTDTQYF	TGTGCCAGCAGAATCCGGGGGACAGATACGCAGTATTTT
TRBJ2-7	TRBD2	TRBV4-1	.	CASSPGEGYEQYF	TGCGCCAGCAGCCCTGGGGAGGGATACGAGCAGTACTTC
TRBJ1-4	.	TRBV12-5	.	CASGLAGAGEKLFF	TGTGCTAGTGGTTTGGCTGGGGCCGGTGAAAAACTGTTTTTT
TRBJ2-3	.	TRBV9	.	CASSVAISDTQYF	TGTGCCAGCAGCGTAGCAATCTCAGATACGCAGTATTTT
TRBJ2-3	TRBD2	TRBV30	.	CAWSHPGERGKDTQYF	TGTGCCTGGAGCCACCCCGGGGAGCGGGGGAAGGATACGCAGTATTTT
TRBJ2-2	.	TRBV29-1	.	CSVEWGRGDTGELFF	TGCAGCGTTGAATGGGGCAGGGGGGACACCGGGGAGCTGTTTTTT
TRBJ2-7	.	TRBV7-6	.	CASGPDGYEQYF	TGTGCCAGCGGCCCTGACGGCTACGAGCAGTACTTC
TRBJ1-5	TRBD1	TRBV6-5	.	CASSPGQGYQPQHF	TGTGCCAGCAGCCCGGGACAGGGGTATCAGCCCCAGCATTTT
TRBJ1-2	TRBD1	TRBV18	.	CASSPAQGVNYGYTF	TGTGCCAGCTCACCAGCACAGGGGGTTAACTATGGCTACACCTTC
TRBJ1-2	TRBD1	TRBV6-5	.	CASSYSRTGFYGYTF	TGTGCCAGCAGTTACTCCAGGACAGGGTTCTATGGCTACACCTTC
TRBJ2-1	TRBD2	TRBV20-1	once	CSASSAGGYNEQFF	TGCAGTGCTAGTTCAGCGGGGGGTTACAATGAGCAGTTCTTC
TRBJ2-7	TRBD2	TRBV29-1	.	CSGRTSGSYEQYF	TGCAGCGGTAGGACTAGCGGATCCTACGAGCAGTACTTC
TRBJ1-5	TRBD1	TRBV5-6	.	CASSSFSGTGVLGQPQHF	TGTGCCAGCAGCTCCTTCTCCGGGACAGGGGTTTTGGGTCAGCCCCAGCATTTT
TRBJ1-1	.	TRBV20-1	.	CSARGARGETEAFF	TGCAGTGCTAGAGGCGCGAGGGGGGAAACTGAAGCTTTCTTT
TRBJ1-2	.	TRBV7-6	.	CASSPLTETSYGYTF	TGTGCCAGCAGCCCTTTGACAGAGACTTCCTATGGCTACACCTTC
TRBJ1-2	.	TRBV29-1	.	CSVDFRGPGYTF	TGCAGCGTTGATTTCAGGGGACCTGGCTACACCTTC
TRBJ2-7	TRBD2	TRBV29-1	.	CSVEAPGGRDEQYF	TGCAGCGTTGAGGCCCCGGGAGGGAGGGACGAGCAGTACTTC
TRBJ1-1	.	TRBV30	.	CAWSHLYGTNTEAFF	TGTGCCTGGAGCCATTTATACGGGACGAACACTGAAGCTTTCTTT
TRBJ2-2	.	TRBV5-6	.	CASSLGDSGELFF	TGTGCCAGCAGCTTGGGGGATTCCGGGGAGCTGTTTTTT
TRBJ1-1	TRBD1	TRBV2	.	CASRGGQMNTEAFF	TGTGCCAGCAGGGGGGGACAGATGAACACTGAAGCTTTCTTT
TRBJ2-1	TRBD2	TRBV29-1	few	CSVEDSGGPNEQFF	TGCAGCGTTGAAGATAGCGGGGGGCCTAATGAGCAGTTCTTC
TRBJ2-5	.	TRBV15	once	CATSALRTESRETQYF	TGTGCCACCTCAGCTTTGAGGACAGAGAGCCGGGAGACCCAGTACTTC
TRBJ1-2	.	TRBV12-3/TRBV12-4	.	CASSPDTLDRNYGYTF	TGTGCCAGCAGTCCCGATACCCTCGACAGGAACTATGGCTACACCTTC
TRBJ2-3	.	TRBV6-5	.	CASSYPGDTQYF	TGTGCCAGCAGTTACCCGGGGGATACGCAGTATTTT
TRBJ2-6	.	TRBV7-7	few	CASSPSSGANVLTF	TGTGCCAGCAGCCCGAGCTCTGGGGCCAACGTCCTGACTTTC